This T cell receptor (beta chain) was retrieved from a study of T-cell memory formation after mild COVID-19. Trimming removed 2 bases from V and 7 bases from J, with 13 bases in between. CDR3 size: 14 residues. In TCRdb, the 5' RACE reads were re-called with MiXCR into one record per CDR3 protein. The data contain 45,000 to 55,000 distinct CDR3 sequences, about 7.3% of them seen just once; the ten biggest clones take up roughly 1.5%. This clonotype was found many times. The TCR comes from a man aged 18 to 35 who had mild COVID-19 (a few samples of this study predate the infection). Cell type and time point are not known. Material: PBMCs or a T cell subset sorted from them (not recorded which). This chain uses TRBV12-3 or TRBV12-4 with TRBJ2-3; D might be TRBD2 (5 bases). The CDR3 nucleotides are TGTGCCAGCAGTTTATCGGAGGAGATCAATACGCAGTATTTT. Protein product: CASSLSEEINTQYF.